A selection of T cell receptor beta chains follows, all from one sample in a study of CD8 T cells in ankylosing spondylitis. TCRdb called the 5' RACE reads again in MiXCR, with one record for every CDR3 protein. The sample has roughly 120,000 distinct CDR3 sequences, roughly 15% seen once. The sample was blood, either unsorted or a sorted T cell fraction (not recorded which). All receptors derive from a female donor with ankylosing spondylitis or in good health (not recorded which). Both conserved end residues are trimmed from each CDR3.

v_gene	j_gene	CDR3aa
TRBV11-2	TRBJ1-5	ASSLGDRGNQPQH
TRBV5-5	TRBJ2-5	ASSWTGTANQETQY
TRBV7-2	TRBJ2-3	ASSFTGQDTDTQY
TRBV20-1	TRBJ2-3	SAKRAGDDTDTQY
TRBV7-4	TRBJ2-3	ASSFPRRPIDLCTQY
TRBV7-2	TRBJ2-2	ASSLVGGAPGELF
TRBV11-2	TRBJ2-1	ASSQTVLLTVNNEQF
TRBV7-2	TRBJ1-1	ASSSRGFRGQGAF
TRBV11-2	TRBJ2-3	ASSNRDRGTDTQY
TRBV7-8	TRBJ2-5	ASRPGLQETQY
TRBV24-1	TRBJ1-5	ATSDLRAFVDQPQH
TRBV4-1	TRBJ1-5	ANSREGLSNQPQH
TRBV12-3/TRBV12-4	TRBJ2-1	ASSLGTSGGTNEQF
TRBV20-1	TRBJ1-1	SATGVPNTEAF
TRBV29-1	TRBJ2-4	SAAGTEAVSTKNIQY
TRBV5-5	TRBJ1-5	ASSLMGSVSNQPQH
TRBV7-2	TRBJ2-3	ASTLQGRLADTQY
TRBV7-9	TRBJ2-1	ASSPRSLAGVSEQF
TRBV5-1	TRBJ2-1	ASSVTGGESNEQF
TRBV7-9	TRBJ2-1	ASSLGIRAGFNEQF
TRBV2	TRBJ2-5	ASRGTSGVQETQY
TRBV20-1	TRBJ1-5	SANRADSNQPQH
TRBV10-3	TRBJ1-1	AITRGLGTEAF
TRBV30	TRBJ1-1	AHRQDRGTEAF
TRBV12-3/TRBV12-4	TRBJ2-7	ASSLNGNYEQY
TRBV5-1	TRBJ2-7	ASSLELAGAYEQY
TRBV27	TRBJ2-3	ASSLVGGVDTQY
TRBV12-3/TRBV12-4	TRBJ2-2	ASSPRGFTGELF
TRBV7-9	TRBJ2-3	ASSLVLSTLDTQY
TRBV20-1	TRBJ2-7	SARGRDRVRQY
TRBV9	TRBJ2-1	ASSGGAAYNEQF
TRBV5-1	TRBJ2-1	ASNFGYGDEQF
TRBV4-2	TRBJ2-3	ASSHNPGQPGDTQY
TRBV28	TRBJ1-5	ASSLLRQPQH
TRBV7-8	TRBJ2-1	ASSLGGGNEQF
TRBV20-1	TRBJ2-2	SATGQGNTGELF
TRBV19	TRBJ2-1	ASTPTQLPTYNEQF
TRBV6-1	TRBJ2-1	ASSRGRGYNEQF
TRBV6-5	TRBJ2-7	ASKLTGVSSYEQY
TRBV19	TRBJ2-3	ASSKVGTDTQY
TRBV2	TRBJ2-7	ASREGLLYEQY